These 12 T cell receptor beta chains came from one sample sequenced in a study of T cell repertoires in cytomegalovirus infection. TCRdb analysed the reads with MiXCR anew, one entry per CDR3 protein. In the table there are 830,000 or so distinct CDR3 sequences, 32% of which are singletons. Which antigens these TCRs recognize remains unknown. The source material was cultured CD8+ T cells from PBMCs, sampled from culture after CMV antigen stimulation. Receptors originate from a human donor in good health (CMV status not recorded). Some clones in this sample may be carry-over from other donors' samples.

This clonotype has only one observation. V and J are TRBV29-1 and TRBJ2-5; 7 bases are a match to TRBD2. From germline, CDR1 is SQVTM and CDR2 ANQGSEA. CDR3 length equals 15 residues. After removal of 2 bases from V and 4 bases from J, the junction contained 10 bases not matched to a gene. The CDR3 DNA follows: TGCAGCGTTGAATGGAGCGGGGATGTTTTAGAGACCCAGTACTTC. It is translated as CSVEWSGDVLETQYF.

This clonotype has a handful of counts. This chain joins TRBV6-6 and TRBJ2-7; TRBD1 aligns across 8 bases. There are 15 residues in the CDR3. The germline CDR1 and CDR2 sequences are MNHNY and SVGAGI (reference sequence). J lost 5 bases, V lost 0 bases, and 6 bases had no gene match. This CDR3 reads CASSYSRQGFHEQYV. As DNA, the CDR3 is TGTGCCAGCAGTTACTCTAGACAGGGGTTTCACGAGCAGTACGTC.

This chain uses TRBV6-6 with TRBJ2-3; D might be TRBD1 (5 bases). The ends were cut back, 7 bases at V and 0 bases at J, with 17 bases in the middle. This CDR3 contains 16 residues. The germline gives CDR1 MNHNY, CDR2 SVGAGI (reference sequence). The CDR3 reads CASTRLKTASTDTQYF. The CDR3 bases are TGTGCCAGCACTAGATTAAAGACAGCTAGCACAGATACGCAGTATTTT.

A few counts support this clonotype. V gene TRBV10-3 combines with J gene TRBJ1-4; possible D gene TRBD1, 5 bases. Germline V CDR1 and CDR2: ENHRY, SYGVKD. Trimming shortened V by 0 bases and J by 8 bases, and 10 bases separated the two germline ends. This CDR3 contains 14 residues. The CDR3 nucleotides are TGTGCCATCAGTGAGTCCGGAGGGGACGAAAAACTGTTTTTT. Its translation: CAISESGGDEKLFF.

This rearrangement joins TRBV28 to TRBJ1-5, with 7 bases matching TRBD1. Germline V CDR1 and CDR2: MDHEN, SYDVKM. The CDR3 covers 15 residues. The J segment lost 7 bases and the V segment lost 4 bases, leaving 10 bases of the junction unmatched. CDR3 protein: CASSWEGAVQQPQHF. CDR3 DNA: TGTGCCAGCAGTTGGGAGGGGGCAGTCCAACAGCCCCAGCATTTT. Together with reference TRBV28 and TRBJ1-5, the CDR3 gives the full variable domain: DVKVTQSSRYLVKRTGEKVFLECVQDMDHENMFWYRQDPGLGLRLIYFSYDVKMKEKGDIPEGYSVSREKKERFSLILESASTNQTSMYLCASSWEGAVQQPQHFGDGTRLSIL.

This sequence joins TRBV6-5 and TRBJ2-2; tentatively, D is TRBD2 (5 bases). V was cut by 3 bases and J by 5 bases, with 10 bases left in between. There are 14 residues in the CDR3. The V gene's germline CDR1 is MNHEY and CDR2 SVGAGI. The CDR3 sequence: CASSYLRGTGELFF. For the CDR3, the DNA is TGTGCCAGCAGTTATCTTCGCGGGACCGGGGAGCTGTTTTTT.

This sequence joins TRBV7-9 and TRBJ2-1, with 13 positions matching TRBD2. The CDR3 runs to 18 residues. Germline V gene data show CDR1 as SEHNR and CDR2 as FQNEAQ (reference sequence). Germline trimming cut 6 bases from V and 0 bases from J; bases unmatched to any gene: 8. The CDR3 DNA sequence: TGTGCCAGCAGTTCCGGGACTAGCGGGGAGAGCTCCTACAATGAGCAGTTCTTC. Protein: CASSSGTSGESSYNEQFF. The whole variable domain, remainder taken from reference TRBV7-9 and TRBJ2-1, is DTGVSQNPRHKITKRGQNVTFRCDPISEHNRLYWYRQTLGQGPEFLTYFQNEAQLEKSRLLSDRFSAERPKGSFSTLEIQRTEQGDSAMYLCASSSGTSGESSYNEQFFGPGTRLTVL.

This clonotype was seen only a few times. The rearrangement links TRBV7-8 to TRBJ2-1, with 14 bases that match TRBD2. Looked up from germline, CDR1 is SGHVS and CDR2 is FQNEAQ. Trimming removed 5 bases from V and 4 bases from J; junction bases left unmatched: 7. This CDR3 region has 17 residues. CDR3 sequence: CASSETSGGARYNEQFF. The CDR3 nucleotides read TGTGCCAGCAGCGAGACTAGCGGGGGGGCGCGTTACAATGAGCAGTTCTTC.

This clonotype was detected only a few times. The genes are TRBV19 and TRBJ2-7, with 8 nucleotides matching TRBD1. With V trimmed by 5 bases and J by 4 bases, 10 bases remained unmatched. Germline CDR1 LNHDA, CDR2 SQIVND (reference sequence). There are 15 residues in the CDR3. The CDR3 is CASSLFPGTGYEQYF. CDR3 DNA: TGTGCCAGTAGTTTATTCCCCGGGACAGGTTACGAGCAGTACTTC.

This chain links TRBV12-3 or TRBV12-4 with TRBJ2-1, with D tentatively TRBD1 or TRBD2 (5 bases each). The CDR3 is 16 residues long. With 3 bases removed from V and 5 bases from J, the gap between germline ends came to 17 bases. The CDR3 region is CASSLLGSGRDNEQFF. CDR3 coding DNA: TGTGCCAGCAGTTTGTTAGGTTCGGGGCGGGACAATGAGCAGTTCTTC.

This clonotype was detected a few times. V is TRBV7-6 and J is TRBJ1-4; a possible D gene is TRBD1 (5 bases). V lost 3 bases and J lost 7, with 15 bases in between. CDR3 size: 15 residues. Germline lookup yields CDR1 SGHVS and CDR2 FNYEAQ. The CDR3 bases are TGTGCCAGCAGCTTTTCAGGACAAGGGGCTGAAAAACTGTTTTTT. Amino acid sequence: CASSFSGQGAEKLFF. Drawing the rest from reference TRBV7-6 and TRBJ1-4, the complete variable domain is GAGVSQSPRYKVTKRGQDVALRCDPISGHVSLYWYRQALGQGPEFLTYFNYEAQQDKSGLPNDRFSAERPEGSISTLTIQRTEQRDSAMYRCASSFSGQGAEKLFFGSGTQLSVL.

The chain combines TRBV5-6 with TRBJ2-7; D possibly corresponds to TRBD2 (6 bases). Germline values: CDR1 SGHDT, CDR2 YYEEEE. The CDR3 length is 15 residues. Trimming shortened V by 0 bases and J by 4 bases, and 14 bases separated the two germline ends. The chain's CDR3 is CASSLGPSEEYEQYV. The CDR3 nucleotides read TGTGCCAGCAGCTTGGGGCCTAGCGAGGAATACGAGCAGTACGTC.